What follows describes a single T cell receptor beta chain. The source of the sample is a study of blood T cell repertoires in COVID-19. Across the whole study: Specimens from acute and convalescent COVID-19 originated in the United States, Italy and Spain. In each case, the material was cDNA or gDNA derived from T cells, B-cell-depleted T cells, or PBMCs.

CDR1 is MGHDK and CDR2 is SYGVNS in the germline V gene. Trimming cost V 8 bases and J 6 bases; bases outside gene matches: 6. This CDR3 contains 13 residues. Original data processing: Estimation of nucleated cell counts was performed using reference gene primer amplification. Sequenced by immunoSEQ multiplex PCR; TCRdb stores in-frame clones only, minus some. From that table come the V and J calls and clone size; the DNA was used to work out D and trimming. The data hold under 200,000 clones, with 70% to 85% observed a single time. V usage is TRBV25-1 and J usage is TRBJ1-2; 10 bases line up with TRBD1. Sequencing input: peripheral blood. The receptor was isolated from a man between 60 and 75 years old who had recovered from COVID-19. CDR3 protein: CASGPGQGNGYTF. The CDR3 nucleotides read TGTGCCAGCGGTCCGGGACAGGGGAATGGCTACACCTTC.